The 2 T cell receptor beta chains reported below all come from one sample, sequenced in a study of blood T cells in healthy people across ages. Using a J-beta primer mix together with a sample-barcoded 5' primer, a second PCR was run for 7 to 11 cycles. TCRdb itself ran the 5' RACE reads through MiXCR, one entry per CDR3 protein. The sample lists about 640,000 distinct CDR3 sequences, approximately 59% occurring once. Input material: blood. Source of these receptors: a man between 60 and 75 years old in good health.

The chain employs TRBV2 and TRBJ1-5; D is unclear. In germline, CDR1 is SNHLY, CDR2 FYNNEI. The germline V and J ends were trimmed by 7 bases and 7 bases, with 14 bases remaining between them. The length of the CDR3 is 13 residues. This chain's CDR3 is CASTEEEGQPQHF. DNA of the CDR3: TGTGCCAGCACAGAGGAAGAAGGCCAGCCCCAGCATTTT.

This clonotype was counted a few times. The V gene is TRBV6-6, the J gene TRBJ2-1; perhaps TRBD1 as D (6 bases). Trimming removed 5 bases at V and 7 bases at J, with 15 bases between. The CDR3 spans 14 residues. The germline gives CDR1 MNHNY, CDR2 SVGAGI (reference sequence). In DNA form, the CDR3 reads TGTGCCAGCAGTCCAACCTACAGGGTAAATGAGCAGTTCTTC. Amino acid sequence: CASSPTYRVNEQFF.